The rows below give T cell receptor beta chains drawn from one sample of a study of shared clonotypes between healthy human individuals. Only in-frame clones appear in the TCRdb table, and some are missing; sequencing was by immunoSEQ multiplex PCR. This sample has 1,400,000 or so clones, with just under 99% found just once. The specimen was naive CD4+ T cells sorted from blood. Receptors were obtained from a man aged 25-45 years in good health. Each CDR3 is given with its conserved first and last residue. The D gene is left open where the match is weak. Size is omitted from some rows. Given values are once, few, many or a class for expanded clones.

clone size	D gene	V gene	J gene	CDR3 DNA	CDR3 protein
once	NA	TRBV27	TRBJ1-2	TGTGCCAGCAGTTTAATAGGCGGGGTGCGGTATGGCTACACCTTC	CASSLIGGVRYGYTF
NA	TRBD2	TRBV6-5	TRBJ2-7	TGTGCCAGCAAGCCTTGGCGGGAGGGAGAGCAGTACTTC	CASKPWREGEQYF
NA	NA	TRBV7-9	TRBJ2-7	TGTGCCAGCAGCTTAGGGGTCGGGGCCTACGAGCAGTACTTC	CASSLGVGAYEQYF
NA	TRBD2	TRBV7-2	TRBJ2-7	TGTGCCAGCAGCTTAATAGGGACTATAAGTCTGTACTTC	CASSLIGTISLYF
NA	NA	TRBV10-3	TRBJ2-7	TGTGCCATCAGTGAGAAGAGTCAGTCCTACGAGCAGTACTTC	CAISEKSQSYEQYF
NA	NA	TRBV6-6	TRBJ1-5	TGTGCCAGCAGTTACAGTATAGGGCAGGGCAATCAGCCCCAGCATTTT	CASSYSIGQGNQPQHF
NA	NA	TRBV19	TRBJ2-7	TGTGCCAGTAGTTCGCCCCGGGACACCTCCTACGAGCAGTACTTC	CASSSPRDTSYEQYF
NA	NA	TRBV11-3	TRBJ2-7	TGTGCCAGCAGCCCCTGGGGCACCCCCTACGAGCAGTACTTC	CASSPWGTPYEQYF
NA	NA	TRBV4-2	TRBJ2-7	TGTGCCAGCAGCCAAGAATTTGGCTTGAACTACGAGCAGTACTTC	CASSQEFGLNYEQYF
NA	NA	TRBV28	TRBJ2-1	TGTGCCAGCCTGGGTAAGCCGCGAGAGCAGTTCTTC	CASLGKPREQFF
NA	NA	TRBV25-1	TRBJ2-2	TGTGCCAGCGGAGCGGAACCGAACACCGGGGAGCTGTTTTTT	CASGAEPNTGELFF
once	TRBD2	TRBV18	TRBJ2-3	TGTGCCAGCTCACCAAAGGGACTAAGCACAGATACGCAGTATTTT	CASSPKGLSTDTQYF
NA	NA	TRBV28	TRBJ1-5	TGTGCCAGCAGTTTAGGGCCAGGGAGAGGAGCCCAGCATTTT	CASSLGPGRGAQHF
NA	TRBD1	TRBV5-1	TRBJ2-1	TGCGCCAGCAGGCCGACAGGGGGCCATCATGAGCAGTTCTTC	CASRPTGGHHEQFF
NA	NA	TRBV28	TRBJ2-1	TGTGCCAGCAGTGATCCGAGGCCGGGACCTGAGCAGTTCTTC	CASSDPRPGPEQFF
NA	NA	TRBV11-2	TRBJ1-1	TGTGCCAGCAGCTCCGGACAAAACACTGAAGCTTTCTTT	CASSSGQNTEAFF
NA	NA	TRBV5-8	TRBJ1-3	TGTGCCAGCAGCTTGAGGGGAGGTTCTGGAAACACCATATATTTT	CASSLRGGSGNTIYF
NA	NA	TRBV5-1	TRBJ2-1	TGCGCCAGCAGTGCCCACAATGAGCAGTTCTTC	CASSAHNEQFF
NA	TRBD2	TRBV11-3	TRBJ2-1	TGTGCCAGCAGCTCCCGTTCGGGACTAGCGGGAGATGAGCAGTTCTTC	CASSSRSGLAGDEQFF
NA	TRBD2	TRBV15	TRBJ2-7	TGTGCCACCAGCAGAGGCGGACTAGCGGGAAGCTCCTACGAGCAGTACTTC	CATSRGGLAGSSYEQYF
once	TRBD2	TRBV11-2	TRBJ2-1	TGTGCCAGCAGCTCCTCCCGCGGGAGCTCCTACAATGAGCAGTTCTTC	CASSSSRGSSYNEQFF
once	NA	TRBV10-3	TRBJ2-7	TGTGCCATCAGCCCAAGGACAGTCTACGAGCAGTACTTC	CAISPRTVYEQYF
NA	TRBD1	TRBV11-2	TRBJ1-4	TGTGCCAGCAGCTTCCTTACAGGGGGAAGTAATGAAAAACTGTTTTTT	CASSFLTGGSNEKLFF
NA	NA	TRBV29-1	TRBJ2-7	TGCAGCGTTCTTATTGCGGCCGGGTTCAGTAACGAGCAGTACTTC	CSVLIAAGFSNEQYF
few	TRBD2	TRBV5-1	TRBJ2-1	TGCGCCAGCAGCGTGGGACTAGCGGACTACAATGAGCAGTTCTTC	CASSVGLADYNEQFF
NA	TRBD1	TRBV28	TRBJ1-4	TGTGCCAGCAGTCCTCCGACAGGGGATTATGAAAAACTGTTTTTT	CASSPPTGDYEKLFF
NA	TRBD1	TRBV6-1	TRBJ2-7	TGTGCCAGCAGCCGCACAGGGGACTACGAGCAGTACTTC	CASSRTGDYEQYF
once	TRBD1	TRBV6-1	TRBJ1-1	TGTGCCAGCAGTGAAAGGACAGGGCTGAACACTGAAGCTTTCTTT	CASSERTGLNTEAFF